A single sample is the source of the 17 T cell receptor beta chains below, sequenced in a study of T cells after yellow fever vaccination. Via MiXCR, TCRdb re-called the 5' RACE reads, giving one row per CDR3 protein. The table includes 20,000 to 25,000 distinct CDR3 sequences, 4% to 6% detected once. The specimen was PBMCs, either bulk or a sorted T-cell subset (CD4+, CD8+, memory, or dextramer-sorted; not recorded which), collected around 45 days after the first yellow fever vaccination. Source of these receptors: a man younger than 35 who received the YFV17D yellow fever vaccine.

This clonotype has just a few counts. The rearrangement links TRBV15 to TRBJ2-3, with a weak D call TRBD1 (5 bases). Germline V gene data show CDR1 as LNHNV and CDR2 as YYDKDF (reference sequence). Trimming took 0 bases from V and 6 from J, leaving 13 bases between them. The CDR3 sequence is 15 residues long. The CDR3 bases are TGTGCCACCAGCAGAGATGCAGGGAACCGGGATACGCAGTATTTT. Translation: CATSRDAGNRDTQYF.

This clonotype was observed at least ten times. The V call is TRBV30, the J call TRBJ2-3; 9 bases map to TRBD2. In germline, CDR1 is GTSNPN, CDR2 SVGIG (reference sequence). The CDR3 length is 16 residues. Trimming at V came to 0 bases and at J to 2 bases, leaving 6 bases not matched to a gene. CDR3 DNA: TGTGCCTGGAGTGTCGGTCTAGCGGGGTTCACAGATACGCAGTATTTT. As protein: CAWSVGLAGFTDTQYF.

This clonotype was detected many times. The V call is TRBV6-5, the J call TRBJ2-7, with D perhaps TRBD1 (6 bases). Between the trimmed V and J ends, which lost 10 bases and 0 bases, there was a span of 13 bases. This CDR3 spans 13 amino acids. Germline V CDR1 and CDR2: MNHEY, SVGAGI. The CDR3 spells CATDRRSSYEQYV. The CDR3 coding sequence is TGTGCCACCGACAGGCGTAGCTCCTACGAGCAGTACGTC.

In this sample, this clonotype turned up many times. The chain employs TRBV27 and TRBJ1-4; possible D gene TRBD1, 6 bases. CDR1 and CDR2 (germline): MNHEY, SMNVEV (reference sequence). The CDR3 length is 13 residues. Trimming left V 6 bases short and J 10 bases short, with 15 bases between. CDR3 sequence: CASRRGFVGKLFF. CDR3 bases: TGTGCCAGCAGGAGGGGGTTTGTAGGAAAACTGTTTTTT. Full variable domain (missing parts from reference TRBV27 and TRBJ1-4): EAQVTQNPRYLITVTGKKLTVTCSQNMNHEYMSWYRQDPGLGLRQIYYSMNVEVTDKGDVPEGYKVSRKEKRNFPLILESPSPNQTSLYFCASRRGFVGKLFFGSGTQLSVL.

This clonotype was seen ten or more times. This chain connects TRBV7-2 to TRBJ1-4, with a weak D call TRBD1 (6 bases). Germline CDR1 is SGHTA and CDR2 is FQGNSA. The CDR3 is made up of 14 amino acids. V was pared by 8 bases and J by 7 bases, with 17 bases between. DNA for the CDR3: TGTGCCAGCGCAAGGGGGAGGGTGGCTGAAAAACTGTTTTTT. Amino acid sequence: CASARGRVAEKLFF.

There are many counts of this clonotype. The chain recombines TRBV7-2 with TRBJ2-7, with D possibly being TRBD2 (6 bases). Germline-derived CDR1 and CDR2 are SGHTA and FQGNSA. CDR3 size: 14 residues. Trimming removed 5 bases from V and 7 bases from J, with 18 bases in between. The CDR3 region is CASSPGDGMGEQYF. The CDR3, as DNA: TGTGCCAGCAGCCCGGGGGACGGGATGGGGGAGCAGTACTTC.

In its sample, this clonotype was seen many times. This chain joins TRBV11-2 and TRBJ2-7; the D is unclear. CDR1 and CDR2 (germline): SGHAT, FQNNGV. Trimming left V 1 base short and J 4 bases short, with 8 bases between. This CDR3 region has 13 residues. CDR3 sequence reads: CASSLVVGYEQYF. CDR3 DNA sequence: TGTGCCAGCAGCTTAGTCGTCGGATACGAGCAGTACTTC.

The chain couples TRBV4-2 to TRBJ2-3, with no clear D. CDR3 size: 15 residues. V shed 0 bases and J shed 2 bases, with 9 bases lying between them. Germline V gene lookup returns CDR1 LGHNA and CDR2 YNFKEQ. CDR3 in DNA: TGTGCCAGCAGCCAAGACGCTCTCTCCACAGATACGCAGTATTTT. It is translated as CASSQDALSTDTQYF.

In its sample, this clonotype is medium-sized. This chain links TRBV7-2 with TRBJ2-3; a weak D match, TRBD2 (5 bases). The CDR3 sequence is 13 residues long. V dropped 3 bases and J dropped 6 bases, with 10 bases sitting between them. From germline, CDR1 is SGHTA and CDR2 FQGNSA. CDR3 in DNA: TGTGCCAGCAGCTTCCTCCCGGGGGATACGCAGTATTTT. It translates to CASSFLPGDTQYF.

This clonotype was picked up many times. V is TRBV6-5 and J is TRBJ1-3; D might be TRBD1 (5 bases). There are 14 residues in the CDR3. Germline V gene lookup returns CDR1 MNHEY and CDR2 SVGAGI. Trimming cost V 0 bases and J 2 bases, with 5 bases left between them. This chain's CDR3 is CASSYSGAGNTIYF. In nucleotides, the CDR3 is TGTGCCAGCAGTTACTCAGGGGCTGGAAACACCATATATTTT.

In this sample, this clonotype turned up many times. The chain recombines TRBV7-9 with TRBJ1-4; tentatively, D is TRBD1 (5 bases). The CDR3 totals 14 residues. The germline V gene encodes CDR1 SEHNR and CDR2 FQNEAQ (reference sequence). With 5 bases removed from V and 7 bases from J, the gap between germline ends came to 14 bases. This chain's CDR3 is CASSQTNGGEKLFF. As DNA, the CDR3 is TGTGCCAGCAGCCAAACAAACGGGGGTGAAAAACTGTTTTTT. The full variable domain, completed using reference TRBV7-9 and TRBJ1-4, is DTGVSQNPRHKITKRGQNVTFRCDPISEHNRLYWYRQTLGQGPEFLTYFQNEAQLEKSRLLSDRFSAERPKGSFSTLEIQRTEQGDSAMYLCASSQTNGGEKLFFGSGTQLSVL.

To note about this clonotype: A single base separates this from a much larger clone, so it may be a read error. V is TRBV12-3 or TRBV12-4 and J is TRBJ2-5; D assignment may be TRBD1 or TRBD2 (7 bases each). This CDR3 has 14 residues. V gave up 6 bases and J gave up 5 bases, with 16 bases separating them. The CDR3 here is CASSPTGRDETQYF. The CDR3 coding sequence is TGTGCCAGCAGCCCGACAGGGAGGGATGAGACCCAGTACTTC.

This clonotype has a count of ten or more. The rearrangement uses TRBV6-2 or TRBV6-3 and TRBJ1-5; D is perhaps TRBD1 (5 bases). V shed 5 bases and J shed 1 base, with 24 bases lying between them. The V gene's germline CDR1 is MNHEY and CDR2 SVGEGT. CDR3 length: 19 residues. CDR3 nucleotide sequence: TGTGCCAGCAGTACAAACTACCGGGACTCACGGGGGAGCAATCAGCCCCAGCATTTT. Amino acid sequence: CASSTNYRDSRGSNQPQHF.

This clonotype was seen repeatedly, ten times or more. The chain joins TRBV4-1 to TRBJ1-2, with D possibly TRBD1 on 5 matching bases. Germline-derived CDR1 and CDR2 are MGHRA and YSYEKL. The CDR3 length is 16 residues. With 0 bases removed from V and 4 bases from J, the gap between germline ends came to 15 bases. CDR3 loop: CASSQESTGDFYGYTF. DNA for the CDR3: TGCGCCAGCAGCCAAGAATCTACGGGGGACTTCTATGGCTACACCTTC.

This clonotype was detected ten times or more. The rearrangement links TRBV5-1 to TRBJ2-1; 8 nucleotides match TRBD1. With 4 bases clipped from V and 9 bases from J, the junction kept 9 bases outside the gene matches. The CDR3 has 14 residues. The germline gives CDR1 SGHRS, CDR2 YFSETQ. The CDR3 DNA follows: TGCGCCAGCAGCGGACGGACAGGGATTGGTGAGCAGTTCTTC. It codes for CASSGRTGIGEQFF.

This clonotype has at least ten counts. This chain uses TRBV23-1 with TRBJ2-3; a weak D match, TRBD1 (6 bases). TRBV23-1 is an ORF for which the function is uncertain. The V and J ends lost 7 bases and 0 bases respectively, with 11 bases between them. The CDR3 runs 14 residues. For the CDR3, the DNA is TGCGCCAGCATTACAGGGTCGAGCACAGATACGCAGTATTTT. It encodes CASITGSSTDTQYF.

There are many counts of this clonotype. The chain recombines TRBV18 with TRBJ1-2, with D possibly being TRBD1 (5 bases). The CDR3 runs 13 residues. V was cut by 1 base and J by 8 bases, with 11 bases left in between. Germline V lookup: CDR1 KGHSH, CDR2 LQKENI. The CDR3 reads CASSPQGTEGYTF. The CDR3 DNA reads as TGTGCCAGCTCACCACAGGGGACCGAAGGCTACACCTTC.